This T cell receptor (beta chain) is from a study of shared clonotypes between healthy human individuals. The donors, all of them Caucasian adults, lived in Nashville, Tennessee. In its sample, this clone was seen once. V lost 1 base and J 7 bases, leaving 13 bases between the germline ends. CDR1 is SGHAT, CDR2 FQNNGV, per germline. There are 14 residues in the CDR3. The table came from immunoSEQ multiplex PCR; TCRdb's copy has only in-frame clones and leaves some out. Among about a million clones listed, about 77% were seen once. Sequencing used memory CD4+ T cells sorted from blood. The sample's subset: CD45RA-negative fraction. V and J are TRBV11-2 and TRBJ2-5; D gene unclear. This clonotype was obtained from a man between 18 and 35 years old in good health. The CDR3 nucleotides are TGTGCCAGCAGCTTAGGGTTAGAGGACCTGACCCAGTACTTC. Protein sequence: CASSLGLEDLTQYF.